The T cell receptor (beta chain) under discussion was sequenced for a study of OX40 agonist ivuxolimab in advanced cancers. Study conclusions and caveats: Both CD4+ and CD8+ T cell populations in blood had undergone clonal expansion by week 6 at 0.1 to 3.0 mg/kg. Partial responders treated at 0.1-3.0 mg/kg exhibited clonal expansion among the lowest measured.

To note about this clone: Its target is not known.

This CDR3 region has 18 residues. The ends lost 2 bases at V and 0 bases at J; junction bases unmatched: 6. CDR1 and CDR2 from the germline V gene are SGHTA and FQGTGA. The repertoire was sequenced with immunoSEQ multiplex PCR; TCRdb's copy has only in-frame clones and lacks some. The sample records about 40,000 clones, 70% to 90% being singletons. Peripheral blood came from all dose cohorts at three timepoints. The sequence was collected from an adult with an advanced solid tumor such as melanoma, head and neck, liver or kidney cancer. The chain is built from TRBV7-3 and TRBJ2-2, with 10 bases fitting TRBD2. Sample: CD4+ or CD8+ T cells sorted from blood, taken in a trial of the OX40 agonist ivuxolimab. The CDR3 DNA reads TGTGCCAGCAGCTTAGGGCTAGCGGGGGCCCCGAACACCGGGGAGCTGTTTTTT. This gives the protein CASSLGLAGAPNTGELFF.